Presented here are 32 T cell receptor beta chains from one specimen sequenced in a study of blood T cell repertoires in COVID-19. TCRdb's table, derived via immunoSEQ multiplex PCR, lists solely in-frame clones and lacks some. The sample contains about 430,000 clones, around 90% of which appear only once. Sequenced material: peripheral blood. These receptors were collected from a man aged 18 to 35 with COVID-19, enrolled during active disease.

To note about this clone: The same CDR3 can be traced to other DNA sequences in this sample. This chain links TRBV6-5 with TRBJ2-7; TRBD2 might be the D (6 bases). There are 14 residues in the CDR3. The germline gives CDR1 MNHEY, CDR2 SVGAGI. The V gene lost 6 bases and the J gene lost 4 bases, with 16 bases spanning the gap. CDR3 residues: CASSPGTGSYEQYF. Written as DNA, the CDR3 is TGTGCCAGCAGCCCCGGGACTGGATCTTACGAGCAGTACTTC.

The rearrangement joins TRBV7-9 to TRBJ2-4; 7 nucleotides line up with TRBD1. Per germline, CDR1 SEHNR and CDR2 FQNEAQ (reference sequence). CDR3 size: 17 residues. Trimming took 1 base from V and 1 from J; bases not matched to a gene: 7. DNA of the CDR3: TGTGCCAGCAGCTTAGAGGGGGCAGGGTCGGCCAAAAACATTCAGTACTTC. Translated, it gives CASSLEGAGSAKNIQYF. Supplemented by reference TRBV7-9 and TRBJ2-4, the full variable domain reads DTGVSQNPRHKITKRGQNVTFRCDPISEHNRLYWYRQTLGQGPEFLTYFQNEAQLEKSRLLSDRFSAERPKGSFSTLEIQRTEQGDSAMYLCASSLEGAGSAKNIQYFGAGTRLSVL.

The rearrangement links TRBV7-9 to TRBJ2-3; 7 bases agree with TRBD2. Germline values: CDR1 SEHNR, CDR2 FQNEAQ (reference sequence). The ends lost 4 bases at V and 0 bases at J; junction bases unmatched: 1. The CDR3 is 14 amino acids. This CDR3 is CASSWGGSTDTQYF. The DNA for the CDR3 is TGTGCCAGCAGCTGGGGGGGTAGCACAGATACGCAGTATTTT.

In this sample, this clone turned up once. The chain is built from TRBV7-9 and TRBJ1-2; no definite D call. V was trimmed by 3 bases and J by 7 bases, leaving 9 bases between them. This CDR3 spans 12 amino acids. Per germline, CDR1 SEHNR and CDR2 FQNEAQ (reference sequence). The CDR3 nucleotides read TGTGCCAGCAGCTTCACGGAGGCTGGCTACACCTTC. Translating gives CASSFTEAGYTF.

V gene TRBV5-1 combines with J gene TRBJ1-5, with 10 nucleotides matching TRBD1. With 4 bases clipped from V and 4 bases from J, the junction kept 8 bases outside the gene matches. This CDR3 comprises 16 residues. Germline V gene sequence: CDR1 SGHRS, CDR2 YFSETQ. The CDR3 spells CASSPTGGAGNQPQHF. CDR3 DNA sequence: TGCGCCAGCAGCCCGACAGGGGGCGCGGGGAATCAGCCCCAGCATTTT.

The rearrangement links TRBV25-1 to TRBJ2-1, with 13 bases fitting TRBD2. The germline V gene encodes CDR1 MGHDK and CDR2 SYGVNS. This CDR3 is 18 amino acids long. The V gene end was trimmed by 3 bases and the J gene end by 8 bases; junction bases not matched to a gene: 13. CDR3 residues: CASSEAKGLAGVSYEQFF. CDR3 nucleotide sequence: TGTGCCAGCAGTGAGGCGAAAGGACTAGCGGGAGTAAGTTATGAGCAGTTCTTC.

The V gene is TRBV5-6, the J gene TRBJ2-5, with 7 positions matching TRBD1. Unmatched junction bases numbered 4, after V lost 1 base and J lost 4 bases. The CDR3 is 14 amino acids. Per the germline V gene, CDR1 is SGHDT and CDR2 is YYEEEE. The CDR3: CASSLSQGVETQYF. The CDR3 nucleotides read TGTGCCAGCAGCTTGAGTCAGGGGGTAGAGACCCAGTACTTC.

This clone was seen a single time. The J gene is TRBJ2-2, the V gene TRBV5-4, with 8 nucleotides matching TRBD2. V shed 4 bases and J 2 bases; nucleotides not matched to a gene: 7. This CDR3 has 16 residues. Germline CDR1 and CDR2: SGHNT and YYREEE (reference sequence). The CDR3 coding sequence is TGTGCCAGCAGCAGCCCGCGGGAGGCCAACACCGGGGAGCTGTTTTTT. It encodes CASSSPREANTGELFF.

This chain uses TRBV2 with TRBJ2-7; 12 nucleotides line up with TRBD2. J was trimmed by 4 bases and V by 1 base; bases with no gene match: 5. The CDR3 extends over 16 amino acids. Germline CDR1 SNHLY, CDR2 FYNNEI. CDR3 bases: TGTGCCAGCAGTGAAGGAGGCCTAGCGGGAGGGTACGAGCAGTACTTC. Translation gives CASSEGGLAGGYEQYF.

This rearrangement joins TRBV11-3 to TRBJ2-7; 10 nucleotides match TRBD2. The CDR3 is 16 residues long. V dropped 5 bases and J dropped 4; count of bases not matched to a gene: 11. In germline, CDR1 is SGHNT, CDR2 YENEEA. CDR3 nucleotides: TGTGCCAGCAGCCTGACCGGGACTAGCGTATTTTACGAGCAGTACTTC. Its translation: CASSLTGTSVFYEQYF. Together with reference TRBV11-3 and TRBJ2-7, the CDR3 gives the full variable domain: EAGVVQSPRYKIIEKKQPVAFWCNPISGHNTLYWYLQNLGQGPELLIRYENEEAVDDSQLPKDRFSAERLKGVDSTLKIQPAELGDSAVYLCASSLTGTSVFYEQYFGPGTRLTVT.

The table lists this clone with a count of one. The chain employs TRBV7-8 and TRBJ2-2; TRBD1 matches at 9 bases. Germline V gives CDR1 SGHVS, CDR2 FQNEAQ. CDR3 length: 16 amino acids. J lost 3 bases, V lost 6 bases, and 8 bases had no gene match. The CDR3 is CASSRSRDRDTGELFF. Here the CDR3 DNA reads TGTGCCAGCAGTCGGAGCCGGGACAGGGACACCGGGGAGCTGTTTTTT. The full variable domain, in which reference TRBV7-8 and TRBJ2-2 provide the parts outside the CDR3, is GAGVSQSPRYKVAKRGQDVALRCDPISGHVSLFWYQQALGQGPEFLTYFQNEAQLDKSGLPSDRFFAERPEGSVSTLKIQRTQQEDSAVYLCASSRSRDRDTGELFFGEGSRLTVL.

This clone has just one count. The chain joins TRBV10-2 to TRBJ1-1; tentatively, D is TRBD1 (5 bases). CDR1 and CDR2 from the germline V gene are WSHSY and SAAADI. Trimming pared 6 bases from V and 5 bases from J, leaving 13 bases between. CDR3 length: 13 residues. The CDR3 coding sequence is TGCGCCAGCAGAAAGCAGGGTGCAACTGAAGCTTTCTTT. This translates into CASRKQGATEAFF.

The rearrangement uses TRBV5-4 and TRBJ2-2, with D hard to call. From germline, CDR1 is SGHNT and CDR2 YYREEE (reference sequence). The CDR3 contains 13 residues. Between the trimmed V and J ends, which lost 0 bases and 6 bases, there was a span of 6 bases. The CDR3 loop is CASSLDSSGELFF. The CDR3 DNA reads as TGTGCCAGCAGCTTGGACTCGTCCGGGGAGCTGTTTTTT. The full variable domain, rest sourced from reference TRBV5-4 and TRBJ2-2, is ETGVTQSPTHLIKTRGQQVTLRCSSQSGHNTVSWYQQALGQGPQFIFQYYREEENGRGNFPPRFSGLQFPNYSSELNVNALELDDSALYLCASSLDSSGELFFGEGSRLTVL.

This clone was detected a few times. The chain uses TRBV6-6 and TRBJ2-2; the D is unclear. V dropped 2 bases and J dropped 1 base, with 11 bases sitting between them. Per the germline V gene, CDR1 is MNHNY and CDR2 is SVGAGI (reference sequence). There are 16 residues in the CDR3. The CDR3 sequence: CASSYRVGGNTGELFF. In DNA, the CDR3 is TGTGCCAGCAGTTACCGGGTGGGTGGGAACACCGGGGAGCTGTTTTTT.

This clone appeared once. This sequence joins TRBV6-5 and TRBJ2-7, with 7 bases fitting TRBD2. This CDR3 comprises 15 residues. Germline CDR1 reads MNHEY; CDR2 reads SVGAGI. V was clipped by 6 bases and J by 3 bases; unmatched bases: 11. CDR3 region: CASSTGLGSNYEQYF. CDR3 in DNA: TGTGCCAGCAGCACAGGACTAGGGTCAAACTACGAGCAGTACTTC.

The genes are TRBV2 and TRBJ2-1; 11 nucleotides agree with TRBD2. In germline, CDR1 is SNHLY, CDR2 FYNNEI. V gave up 4 bases and J gave up 5 bases; unmatched junction bases: 4. The CDR3 is made up of 15 amino acids. The CDR3 protein is CASSGGGLADNEQFF. DNA for the CDR3: TGTGCCAGCAGTGGCGGGGGACTAGCGGACAATGAGCAGTTCTTC.

The chain couples TRBV5-8 to TRBJ2-3; TRBD1 aligns across 10 bases. Germline lookup yields CDR1 SGHTS and CDR2 YDEGEE. The length of the CDR3 is 16 residues. V trimming: 0 bases; J trimming: 2 bases; junction bases outside the gene matches: 3. CDR3 amino acids: CASSLGDRGFTDTQYF. The CDR3 nucleotides read TGTGCCAGCAGCTTGGGGGACAGGGGTTTCACAGATACGCAGTATTTT.

The sample holds a few counts of this clone. This chain joins TRBV15 and TRBJ1-1; tentatively, D is TRBD1 (6 bases). This CDR3 comprises 15 residues. V was shortened by 2 bases and J by 0 bases, with 10 bases between the two germline ends. Germline V gene data show CDR1 as LNHNV and CDR2 as YYDKDF (reference sequence). The CDR3 here is CATSRSQGVNTEAFF. In DNA form, the CDR3 reads TGTGCCACCAGCAGATCACAGGGCGTGAACACTGAAGCTTTCTTT.

This clone was seen once. The chain is built from TRBV12-3 or TRBV12-4 and TRBJ2-2; D not certain. CDR3 length equals 13 residues. V dropped 7 bases and J dropped 5 bases, with 11 bases sitting between them. In DNA, the CDR3 is TGTGCCAGCACCCCACTCAGGACCGGGGAGCTGTTTTTT. It codes for CASTPLRTGELFF.

The chain has TRBV6-4 and TRBJ2-3; no clear D gene. In germline, CDR1 is MRHNA, CDR2 SNTAGT. V was clipped by 4 bases and J by 1 base, with 6 bases between them. The CDR3 is made up of 13 amino acids. The CDR3 DNA follows: TGTGCCAGCAGTGCCCCGGGCACAGATACGCAGTATTTT. This gives the protein CASSAPGTDTQYF.

The J gene is TRBJ2-7, the V gene TRBV2; 10 bases map to TRBD2. This CDR3 is 14 amino acids long. The V gene's germline CDR1 is SNHLY and CDR2 FYNNEI. V shed 5 bases and J 5 bases; nucleotides not matched to a gene: 6. This CDR3 reads CASSYSSGGDEQYF. CDR3 nucleotides: TGTGCCAGCAGTTATTCTAGCGGGGGTGACGAGCAGTACTTC.

The rearrangement uses TRBV29-1 and TRBJ2-1, with D tentatively TRBD2 (5 bases). CDR3 length: 14 amino acids. V was shortened by 4 bases and J by 4 bases, with 14 bases between the two germline ends. Looked up from germline, CDR1 is SQVTM and CDR2 is ANQGSEA. CDR3 DNA sequence: TGCAGCGTTGGAATGTTCGGGATTTACAATGAGCAGTTCTTC. Its translation: CSVGMFGIYNEQFF.

This chain links TRBV19 with TRBJ2-7, with 11 bases aligning to TRBD2. Germline V gene sequence: CDR1 LNHDA, CDR2 SQIVND (reference sequence). CDR3 length: 15 residues. V was pared by 1 base and J by 3 bases, with 2 bases of the junction left unmatched. In DNA, the CDR3 is TGTGCCAGTAGTATAGCCGGACTAGCGGGCTACGAGCAGTACTTC. Translation: CASSIAGLAGYEQYF.

V and J are TRBV5-1 and TRBJ2-5; 7 bases align to TRBD1. Germline V lookup: CDR1 SGHRS, CDR2 YFSETQ. The length of the CDR3 is 15 residues. J was trimmed by 2 bases and V by 4 bases; bases with no gene match: 8. CDR3 protein: CASSLGDRAQETQYF. CDR3 coding DNA: TGCGCCAGCAGCCTGGGTGACAGGGCACAAGAGACCCAGTACTTC.

This clone was detected a few times. V gene TRBV12-3 or TRBV12-4 combines with J gene TRBJ1-5; D call uncertain. CDR3 length: 13 residues. V lost 8 bases to trimming and J lost 1 base, with 9 bases between them. The CDR3 DNA reads as TGTGCCAGCGGACTCGGGAGCAATCAGCCCCAGCATTTT. Amino acids: CASGLGSNQPQHF.

This chain joins TRBV12-3 or TRBV12-4 and TRBJ2-4, with a possible D match to TRBD1 (5 bases). The V end lost 2 bases, the J end lost 12 bases, and 11 bases lay between the germline ends. The CDR3 contains 12 residues. The CDR3 region has the DNA TGTGCCAGCAGTTTACAGGGTCCGTCTCAGTACTTC. This gives the protein CASSLQGPSQYF.

The chain has TRBV6-5 and TRBJ1-2; D unresolved. Germline CDR1 and CDR2: MNHEY and SVGAGI. Trimming stripped 6 bases from V and 2 bases from J, with 10 bases between. This CDR3 is 13 amino acids long. This CDR3 is CASREGPNYGYTF. The CDR3 bases are TGTGCCAGCAGGGAGGGCCCGAACTATGGCTACACCTTC.

This chain joins TRBV6-5 and TRBJ1-2; TRBD1 matches 7 bases. CDR1 is MNHEY and CDR2 is SVGAGI in the germline V gene. The trim removed 6 bases at V and 3 bases at J, leaving 7 bases unmatched. CDR3 length equals 14 residues. The CDR3 DNA reads TGTGCCAGCAGAAGGGGCACAGGGGACTATGGCTACACCTTC. This translates into CASRRGTGDYGYTF.

This clone is a singleton in its sample. The J gene is TRBJ2-2, the V gene TRBV29-1, with D maybe TRBD2 (6 bases). There are 14 residues in the CDR3. Germline V gives CDR1 SQVTM, CDR2 ANQGSEA. V was cut by 4 bases and J by 2 bases, with 11 bases left in between. The chain's CDR3 is CSVGPGLNTGELFF. In nucleotides, the CDR3 is TGCAGCGTTGGTCCGGGACTCAACACCGGGGAGCTGTTTTTT.

This clone has only one observation. The V gene is TRBV30, the J gene TRBJ2-1, with D perhaps TRBD2 (6 bases). Germline V lookup: CDR1 GTSNPN, CDR2 SVGIG (reference sequence). CDR3 length: 16 residues. V lost 0 bases and J 4 bases, leaving 16 bases between the germline ends. CDR3 amino acids: CAWSVRGLLLYNEQFF. Written as DNA, the CDR3 is TGTGCCTGGAGTGTACGGGGACTGCTACTTTACAATGAGCAGTTCTTC.

This clone occurred once. The chain links TRBV25-1 to TRBJ2-1; 13 nucleotides align to TRBD2. Germline V gene lookup returns CDR1 MGHDK and CDR2 SYGVNS. CDR3 size: 16 residues. The junction had 4 bases not matched to a gene; V was cut back by 3 bases and J by 5 bases. The CDR3 here is CASSDGTSGTHNEQFF. The CDR3 DNA is TGTGCCAGCAGTGACGGGACTAGCGGGACCCACAATGAGCAGTTCTTC.

V is TRBV11-2 and J is TRBJ1-3; D gene uncertain. This CDR3 has 14 amino acids. Between the trimmed V and J ends, which lost 5 bases and 2 bases, there was a span of 10 bases. Looked up from germline, CDR1 is SGHAT and CDR2 is FQNNGV. CDR3 nucleotide sequence: TGTGCCAGCAGCCCTACGAGAGCTGGAAACACCATATATTTT. Its translation is CASSPTRAGNTIYF.